This record covers a single T cell receptor beta chain. Antigen unknown. The table came from immunoSEQ multiplex PCR; TCRdb's copy has only in-frame clones and leaves some out. This sample has some 87,000 clones, with just under 95% found just once. The V and J ends lost 0 bases and 5 bases respectively, with 14 bases between them. CDR3 length: 15 residues. The germline V gene encodes CDR1 SGHRS and CDR2 YFSETQ. The sample originates from a study of graft-versus-host responses after intestinal transplantation. Study information: The transplants performed in recipients were multivisceral, liver-intestinal, or isolated intestinal. Anti-thymocyte globulin was used for induction in all recipients, who then took tacrolimus and steroids for two to four years.

Study-wide findings and caveats: Maximum circulating GvH clone levels tracked with early post-transplant HvG decreases. Recipient marrow showed GvH clones, some seen first in ileum or blood.

This clonotype originated in a human donor who received an intestinal transplant. The V call is TRBV5-1, the J call TRBJ1-1; D perhaps matches TRBD1 (6 bases). Sequences were derived from unstimulated CD4+ T cells sorted from spleen or lymph node cells, sampled before intestinal transplant. The CDR3 region has the DNA TGCGCCAGCAGCTTGGAGTTGGGGAGGGGGACTGAAGCTTTCTTT. It encodes CASSLELGRGTEAFF.